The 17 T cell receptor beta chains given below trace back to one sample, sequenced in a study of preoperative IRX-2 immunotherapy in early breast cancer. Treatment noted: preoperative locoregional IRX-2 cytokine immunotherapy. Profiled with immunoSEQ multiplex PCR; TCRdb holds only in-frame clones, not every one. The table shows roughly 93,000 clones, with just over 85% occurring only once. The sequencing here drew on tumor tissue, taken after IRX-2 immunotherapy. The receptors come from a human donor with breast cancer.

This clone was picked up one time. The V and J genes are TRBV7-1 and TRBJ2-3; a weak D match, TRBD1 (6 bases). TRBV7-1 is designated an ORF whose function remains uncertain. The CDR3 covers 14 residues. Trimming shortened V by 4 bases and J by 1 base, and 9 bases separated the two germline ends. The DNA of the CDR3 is TGTGCCAGCAGCTACAGGGACGGCACAGATACGCAGTATTTT. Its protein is CASSYRDGTDTQYF.

The CDR3, as DNA: TGTGCCTGGCGGACAGACTATCCTAATTCACCCCTCCACTTT. Residues: CAWRTDYPNSPLHF. The chain combines TRBV30 with TRBJ1-6, with a possible D match to TRBD1 (6 bases). Between the trimmed V and J ends, which lost 5 bases and 6 bases, there was a span of 14 bases. The CDR3 has 14 amino acids. Germline lookup yields CDR1 GTSNPN and CDR2 SVGIG (reference sequence).

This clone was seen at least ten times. Written as DNA, the CDR3 is TGTGCCAGCAGTGCGACTAGCGGGAGGGGAAATGAGCAGTTCTTC. Residues: CASSATSGRGNEQFF. The V call is TRBV6-8, the J call TRBJ2-1; 14 nucleotides line up with TRBD2. CDR1 and CDR2 from the germline V gene are MNHGY and SAAAGT. After removal of 5 bases from V and 7 bases from J, the junction contained 4 bases not matched to a gene. CDR3 length: 15 residues.

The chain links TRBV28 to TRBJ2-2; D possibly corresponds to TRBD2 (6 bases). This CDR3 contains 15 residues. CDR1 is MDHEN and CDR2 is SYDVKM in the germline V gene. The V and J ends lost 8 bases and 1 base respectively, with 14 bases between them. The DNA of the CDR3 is TGTGCCAGCCACTACGGAGGGAGGAACACCGGGGAGCTGTTTTTT. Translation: CASHYGGRNTGELFF.

CDR3 sequence reads: CASSFRGHGDGYTF. The DNA for the CDR3 is TGTGCCAGCAGCTTCCGGGGACACGGTGATGGCTACACCTTC. V gene TRBV11-3 combines with J gene TRBJ1-2, with D maybe TRBD1 (6 bases). The CDR3 extends over 14 amino acids. The V end lost 3 bases, the J end lost 6 bases, and 14 bases lay between the germline ends. Looked up from germline, CDR1 is SGHNT and CDR2 is YENEEA.

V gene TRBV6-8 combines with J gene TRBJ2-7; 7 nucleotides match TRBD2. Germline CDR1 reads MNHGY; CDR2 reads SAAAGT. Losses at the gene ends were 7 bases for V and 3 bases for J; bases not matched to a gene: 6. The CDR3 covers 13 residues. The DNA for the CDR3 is TGTGCCAGCACCCCCCCGGGAGGCTACGAGCAGTACTTC. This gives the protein CASTPPGGYEQYF.

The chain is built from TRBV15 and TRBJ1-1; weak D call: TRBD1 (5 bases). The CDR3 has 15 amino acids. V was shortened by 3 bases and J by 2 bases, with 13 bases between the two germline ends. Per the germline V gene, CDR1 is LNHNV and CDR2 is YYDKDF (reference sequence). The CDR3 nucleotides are TGTGCCACCAGCAGCCCAAGGGGAGGCAACACTGAAGCTTTCTTT. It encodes CATSSPRGGNTEAFF.

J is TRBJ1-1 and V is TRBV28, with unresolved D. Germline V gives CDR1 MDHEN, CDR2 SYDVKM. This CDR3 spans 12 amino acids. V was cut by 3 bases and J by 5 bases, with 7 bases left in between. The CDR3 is CASSFGPTEAFF. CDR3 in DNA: TGTGCCAGCAGTTTCGGCCCGACTGAAGCTTTCTTT. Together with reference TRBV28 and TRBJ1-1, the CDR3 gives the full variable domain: DVKVTQSSRYLVKRTGEKVFLECVQDMDHENMFWYRQDPGLGLRLIYFSYDVKMKEKGDIPEGYSVSREKKERFSLILESASTNQTSMYLCASSFGPTEAFFGQGTRLTVV.

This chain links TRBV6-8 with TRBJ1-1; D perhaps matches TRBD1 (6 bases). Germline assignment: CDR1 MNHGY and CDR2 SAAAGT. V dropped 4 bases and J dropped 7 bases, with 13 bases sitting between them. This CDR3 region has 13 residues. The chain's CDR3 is CASSLYGRGEAFF. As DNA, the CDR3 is TGTGCCAGCAGTTTATACGGCAGGGGTGAAGCTTTCTTT.

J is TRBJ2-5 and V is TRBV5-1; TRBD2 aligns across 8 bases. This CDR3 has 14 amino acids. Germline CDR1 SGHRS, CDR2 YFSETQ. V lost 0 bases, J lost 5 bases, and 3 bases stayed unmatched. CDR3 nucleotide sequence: TGCGCCAGCAGCTTGGACGGGAGGGGGGAGACCCAGTACTTC. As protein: CASSLDGRGETQYF.

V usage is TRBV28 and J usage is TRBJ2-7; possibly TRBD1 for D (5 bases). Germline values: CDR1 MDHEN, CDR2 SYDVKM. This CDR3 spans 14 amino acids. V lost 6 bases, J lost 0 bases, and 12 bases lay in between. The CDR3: CASRRRQSSYEQYF. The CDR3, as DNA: TGTGCCAGCAGACGCCGACAGAGCTCCTACGAGCAGTACTTC.

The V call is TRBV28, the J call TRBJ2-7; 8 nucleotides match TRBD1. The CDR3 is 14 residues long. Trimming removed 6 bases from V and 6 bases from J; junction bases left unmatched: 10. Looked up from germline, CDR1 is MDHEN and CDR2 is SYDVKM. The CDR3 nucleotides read TGTGCCAGCAGGAATGGCGGGACAGGATTCGAGCAGTACTTC. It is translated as CASRNGGTGFEQYF.

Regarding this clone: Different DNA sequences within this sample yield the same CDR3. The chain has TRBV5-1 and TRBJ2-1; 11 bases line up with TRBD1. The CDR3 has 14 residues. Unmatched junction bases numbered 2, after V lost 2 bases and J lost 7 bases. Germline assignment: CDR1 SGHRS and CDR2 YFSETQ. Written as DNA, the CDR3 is TGCGCCAGCAGCTTCGGGACAGGGGGGAATGAGCAGTTCTTC. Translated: CASSFGTGGNEQFF. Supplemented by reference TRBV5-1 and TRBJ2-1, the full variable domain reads KAGVTQTPRYLIKTRGQQVTLSCSPISGHRSVSWYQQTPGQGLQFLFEYFSETQRNKGNFPGRFSGRQFSNSRSEMNVSTLELGDSALYLCASSFGTGGNEQFFGPGTRLTVL.

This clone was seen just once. The CDR3 spells CASSLGGGGKNYGYTF. CDR3 nucleotides: TGTGCCAGCAGTTTAGGTGGAGGGGGAAAAAACTATGGCTACACCTTC. The chain uses TRBV22-1 and TRBJ1-2. TRBV22-1 is assigned pseudogene status. The CDR3 has 16 amino acids.

The CDR3 protein is CASGWLAGGGYTF. The CDR3 DNA sequence: TGTGCTAGTGGTTGGCTTGCCGGGGGGGGCTACACCTTC. The genes are TRBV12-5 and TRBJ1-2, with D possibly TRBD1 on 5 matching bases. Germline assignment: CDR1 LGHNT and CDR2 FRNRAP. V was clipped by 4 bases and J by 8 bases, with 14 bases between them. This CDR3 contains 13 residues.

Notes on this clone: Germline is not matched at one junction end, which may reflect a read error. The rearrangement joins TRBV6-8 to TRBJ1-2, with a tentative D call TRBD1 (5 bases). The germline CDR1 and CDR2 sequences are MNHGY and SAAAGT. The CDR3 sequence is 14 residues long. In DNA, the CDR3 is TGTGTCAGCAGACGGGACCTGAAGGCCTATGGCTACACCTTC. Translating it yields CVSRRDLKAYGYTF.

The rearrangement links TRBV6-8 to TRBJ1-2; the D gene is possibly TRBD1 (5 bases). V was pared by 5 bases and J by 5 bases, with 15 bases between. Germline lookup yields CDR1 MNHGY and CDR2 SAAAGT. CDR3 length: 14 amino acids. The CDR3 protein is CASSQGVGGYGYTF. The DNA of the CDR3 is TGTGCCAGCAGTCAAGGCGTTGGGGGATATGGCTACACCTTC.